The 3 T cell receptor beta chains given below trace back to one sample, sequenced in a study of graft-versus-host responses after intestinal transplantation. Their cognate antigens are unknown. The repertoire was sequenced with immunoSEQ multiplex PCR; TCRdb's copy has only in-frame clones and lacks some. Counted here are approximately 81,000 clones, roughly 84% occurring once; the ten biggest clones make up roughly 8%. The sample was unstimulated CD8+ T cells sorted from spleen or lymph node cells, taken before transplant. The receptors were gathered from a human donor who was the organ donor for an intestinal transplant.

The chain employs TRBV9 and TRBJ2-7, with 7 bases that match TRBD1. Unmatched junction bases numbered 6, after V lost 0 bases and J lost 3 bases. Germline CDR1 reads SGDLS; CDR2 reads YYNGEE. The CDR3 has 15 residues. In nucleotides, the CDR3 is TGTGCCAGCAGCGTAGCTGGGACAGAAATCTACGAGCAGTACTTC. Protein sequence: CASSVAGTEIYEQYF.

J is TRBJ2-3 and V is TRBV7-9; D possibly uses TRBD1 or TRBD2 (5 bases each). Trimming cost V 3 bases and J 0 bases, with 10 bases left between them. The CDR3 extends over 15 amino acids. Germline CDR1 SEHNR, CDR2 FQNEAQ (reference sequence). The CDR3 spells CASSFGATSTDTQYF. Written as DNA, the CDR3 is TGTGCCAGCAGCTTCGGGGCAACTAGCACAGATACGCAGTATTTT.

The chain recombines TRBV5-1 with TRBJ1-1; TRBD1 is a possible D gene (5 bases). The CDR3 contains 17 residues. Between the trimmed V and J ends, which lost 4 bases and 4 bases, there was a span of 23 bases. The germline V gene encodes CDR1 SGHRS and CDR2 YFSETQ. CDR3 residues: CASSPQAALLAGTEAFF. The DNA of the CDR3 is TGCGCCAGCAGCCCACAGGCCGCCTTACTGGCTGGCACTGAAGCTTTCTTT.